The entry below gives a single T cell receptor beta chain sequence along with its context. This clonotype was found many times. Its cognate antigen has yet to be identified. No quality values exist for individual bases; no much larger clone is one base distant. This entry belongs to a study of neurological immune-mediated disorders (dated 2019 in TCRdb). With respect to the entire study: Among the roughly 35 multiple sclerosis patients, approximately 31 had relapsing-remitting MS and 3 had secondary progressive MS. The study compared peripheral blood TCR-beta repertoires of HTLV-I-associated myelopathy (HAM/TSP) patients, multiple sclerosis patients and healthy controls using UMI-based sequencing. The 106 TCR-beta libraries covered PBMC samples along with longitudinal samples, technical triplicates, and paired sorted CD4+ and CD8+ T-cell subsets. The cohort was made up of 68 subjects, consisting of some 15 HAM/TSP patients, around 35 multiple sclerosis patients and around 20 healthy controls. Overall study results and their limits: The highest TCR clonal expansion was observed in HAM/TSP patients, whereas the lowest was observed in MS patients, even when compared with healthy controls. In a phylogenetic analysis, the repertoires of 18 out of 34 MS patients fell into a single cluster of related CDR3 sequences, pointing to a possible signature at the repertoire level. The MS cluster was not associated with any clinical or MRI features, and the authors stated that larger cohorts are needed. Expanded clones from different subjects shared no identical CDR3 amino acid sequences, which suggests that TCR-beta repertoires were private in all groups.

cDNA synthesis used template-switch 5'RACE with a primer carrying a 10-nucleotide random unique molecular identifier tagging each TCR transcript. Every sequencing run covered 15-18 subjects and yielded more than 160 million TCR-beta sequences. The RNeasy kit was used to extract total RNA. The KAPA Real-time Library Amplification kit was used to amplify TCR-beta VDJ regions with primers for the TCR constant region and the 5'RACE anchor. Sample indexes and Illumina adaptors were added in a first PCR, and a second PCR then increased library yield. The roughly 650 bp TCR product was size-selected on a 2% E-gel SizeSelection system after Ampure bead purification. Before pooling, library quality was assessed on a Bioanalyzer, concentration was determined with Qubit, and library quantification was performed with the Kapa Library Quantification kit. An Illumina HiSeq 2500 sequenced the libraries paired-end 2 x 150 bp. To increase sequence diversity, about 25-31% phiX was spiked into each library pool. As for the authors' bioinformatics: Quality-filtered reads were processed with the UMI-based MiGEC pipeline, and over 90% of raw TCR sequences were removed by the MiGEC pipeline during error correction. IMGT germline references were used for alignment of VDJ genes, and clonotypes were defined by a unique CDR3 amino acid sequence together with V-J genes. Clonal expansion, Shannon diversity, and CDR3 relatedness (CalcPairwiseDistances, ClusterSamples) were evaluated with VDJtools, and phylogenetic trees were built with CLCbio workbench. Using coefficient-of-variation modelling across technical triplicates, the study counted a clone as expanded if it had at least 8 unique UMIs. TCRdb trimmed public reads at Q25 via fastp, called clones via MiXCR and kept in-frame beta chains. Every distinct CDR3 protein forms one entry, paired with its most common genes and DNA. The V and J calls were determined by TCRdb, not by the authors. Counted in this sample were around 30,000 distinct CDR3 sequences; around 1.5% of them appeared once. The ten largest clones add up to about 9% of the sample.

The CDR3 measures 17 amino acids from cysteine to phenylalanine. Only CDR3 DNA remains: 51 bases, in frame from the first base. Trimming accounts for 2 bases at V and 2 bases at J, while the number of junction bases matched to no gene is 8. Libraries from unsorted PBMCs were made from 2 million PBMCs kept in RNAlater at -80 degrees C until RNA extraction. The multiple sclerosis patients were enrolled in a US clinical protocol that evaluated disease progression with magnetic resonance imaging. Peripheral blood was subjected to Ficoll-Hypaque density gradient centrifugation to isolate PBMCs, which were then cryopreserved in liquid nitrogen.

This clonotype originated in a woman between 25 and 40 years old with multiple sclerosis. The sequencing input was PBMCs. The sequence links TRBV12-3 or TRBV12-4 to TRBJ2-1, with 8 central nucleotides matching TRBD2. Here is the DNA: TGTGCCAGCAGTTTAAGGGCGGGGGGTGGACCCTACAATGAGCAGTTCTTC. Its translation reads: CASSLRAGGGPYNEQFF.